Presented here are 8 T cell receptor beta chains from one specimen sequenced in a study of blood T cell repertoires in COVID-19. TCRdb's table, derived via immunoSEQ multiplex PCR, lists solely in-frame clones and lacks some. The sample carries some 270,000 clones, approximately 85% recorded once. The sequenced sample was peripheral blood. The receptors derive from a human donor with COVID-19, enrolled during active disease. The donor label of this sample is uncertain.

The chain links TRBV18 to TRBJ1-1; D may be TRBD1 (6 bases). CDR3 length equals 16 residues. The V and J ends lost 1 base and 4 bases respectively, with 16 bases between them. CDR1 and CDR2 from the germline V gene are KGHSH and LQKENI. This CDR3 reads CASSPQKDSAVTEAFF. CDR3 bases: TGTGCCAGCTCACCACAGAAGGACAGCGCTGTCACTGAAGCTTTCTTT.

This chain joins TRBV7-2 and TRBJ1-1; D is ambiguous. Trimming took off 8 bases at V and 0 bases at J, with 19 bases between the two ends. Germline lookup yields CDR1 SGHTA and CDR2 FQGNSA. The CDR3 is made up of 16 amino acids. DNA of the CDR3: TGTGCCAGCCCCCCCCAGACGGGGTTTCTGAACACTGAAGCTTTCTTT. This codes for CASPPQTGFLNTEAFF.

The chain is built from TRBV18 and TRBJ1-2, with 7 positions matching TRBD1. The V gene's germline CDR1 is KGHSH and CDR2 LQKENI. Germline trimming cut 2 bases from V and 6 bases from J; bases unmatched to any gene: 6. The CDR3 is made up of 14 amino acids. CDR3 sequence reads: CASSPSTGEHGYTF. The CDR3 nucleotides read TGTGCCAGCTCACCATCTACAGGGGAACATGGCTACACCTTC. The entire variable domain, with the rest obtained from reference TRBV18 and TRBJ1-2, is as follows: NAGVMQNPRHLVRRRGQEARLRCSPMKGHSHVYWYRQLPEEGLKFMVYLQKENIIDESGMPKERFSAEFPKEGPSILRIQQVVRGDSAAYFCASSPSTGEHGYTFGSGTRLTVV.

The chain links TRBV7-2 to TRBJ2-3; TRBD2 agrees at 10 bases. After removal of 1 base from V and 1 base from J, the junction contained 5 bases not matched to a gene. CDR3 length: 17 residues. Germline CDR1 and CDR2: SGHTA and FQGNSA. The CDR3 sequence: CASSLEGLAGGTDTQYF. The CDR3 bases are TGTGCCAGCAGCTTAGAAGGGCTAGCGGGGGGCACAGATACGCAGTATTTT. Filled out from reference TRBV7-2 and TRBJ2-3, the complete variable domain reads GAGVSQSPSNKVTEKGKDVELRCDPISGHTALYWYRQSLGQGLEFLIYFQGNSAPDKSGLPSDRFSAERTGGSVSTLTIQRTQQEDSAVYLCASSLEGLAGGTDTQYFGPGTRLTVL.

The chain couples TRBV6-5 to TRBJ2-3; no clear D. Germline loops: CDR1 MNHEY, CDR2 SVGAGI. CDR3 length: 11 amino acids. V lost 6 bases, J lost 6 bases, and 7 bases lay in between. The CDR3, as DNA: TGTGCCAGCAGACAGTCGGATACGCAGTATTTT. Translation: CASRQSDTQYF.

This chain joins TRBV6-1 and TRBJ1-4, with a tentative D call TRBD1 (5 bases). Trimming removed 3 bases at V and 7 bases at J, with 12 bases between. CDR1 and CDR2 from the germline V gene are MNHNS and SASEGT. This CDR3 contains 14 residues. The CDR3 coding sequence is TGTGCCAGCAGTGATACCGGGGGAAGTGAAAAACTGTTTTTT. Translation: CASSDTGGSEKLFF.

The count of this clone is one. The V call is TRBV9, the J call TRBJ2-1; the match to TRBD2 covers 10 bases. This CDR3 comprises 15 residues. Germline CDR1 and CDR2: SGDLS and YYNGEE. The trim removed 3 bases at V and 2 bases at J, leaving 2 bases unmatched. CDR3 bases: TGTGCCAGCAGCGAACTAGCGGGGCCCTACAATGAGCAGTTCTTC. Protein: CASSELAGPYNEQFF.

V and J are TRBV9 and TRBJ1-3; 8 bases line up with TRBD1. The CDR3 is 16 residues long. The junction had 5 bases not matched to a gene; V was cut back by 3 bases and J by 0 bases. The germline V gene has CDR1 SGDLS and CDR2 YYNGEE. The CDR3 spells CASSEGQDSSGNTIYF. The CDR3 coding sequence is TGTGCCAGCAGCGAGGGACAGGATAGCTCTGGAAACACCATATATTTT.